Below, 13 T cell receptor beta chains from the same sample are listed, as sequenced in a study of shared clonotypes between healthy human individuals (TCRdb year 2020). Library creation used the immunoSEQ multiplex PCR assay. What TCRdb holds here is the immuneACCESS table cut down to in-frame rearrangements. Part of the clones is not present; checked against another copy, under half of the missing clones reflect an unresolved V gene, and the others are unexplained. This sample gives some 2,100,000 clones in total; approximately 94% of them show up just once. Of the sample, approximately 0.13% falls within the top ten clones. Sequenced: naive CD4+ T cells sorted from blood. This sample's cell subset or site label indicates: CD45RA+ positively selected. The receptors were sampled from a man aged 18 to 29 in good health.

The chain is built from TRBV5-1 and TRBJ2-1; 7 bases agree with TRBD2. The CDR3 extends over 15 amino acids. V was clipped by 4 bases and J by 0 bases; unmatched bases: 4. CDR1 is SGHRS, CDR2 YFSETQ, per germline. The CDR3 reads CASSTSSGSYNEQFF. DNA of the CDR3: TGCGCCAGCAGCACCTCTAGCGGCTCCTACAATGAGCAGTTCTTC.

A word on this clone: This specimen includes other DNA sequences encoding the same CDR3. The chain is built from TRBV28 and TRBJ2-3, with D unresolved. CDR1 MDHEN and CDR2 SYDVKM come from the germline V gene. The CDR3 totals 14 residues. V lost 2 bases and J 2 bases, leaving 8 bases between the germline ends. The CDR3 spells CASSLQGLTDTQYF. DNA of the CDR3: TGTGCCAGCAGTTTACAAGGGCTCACAGATACGCAGTATTTT.

The chain couples TRBV19 to TRBJ2-3; TRBD2 matches at 9 bases. The V and J ends lost 5 bases and 5 bases, in that order; junction bases with no gene match: 11. Germline V gene data show CDR1 as LNHDA and CDR2 as SQIVND (reference sequence). There are 16 residues in the CDR3. CDR3 DNA: TGTGCCAGTAGTTCGTTTAGCGGGAGTGGGATAGATACGCAGTATTTT. As protein: CASSSFSGSGIDTQYF.

This clone was recorded once. The chain employs TRBV28 and TRBJ1-6, with a weak D call TRBD1 (5 bases). The germline V and J ends were trimmed by 2 bases and 9 bases, with 11 bases remaining between them. Germline V gene data show CDR1 as MDHEN and CDR2 as SYDVKM. This CDR3 region has 14 residues. CDR3 DNA sequence: TGTGCCAGCAGTTTACCAGGGAATGGTTCACCCCTCCACTTT. Encoded protein: CASSLPGNGSPLHF.

This clone has a handful of counts. V usage is TRBV7-2 and J usage is TRBJ2-7; D call uncertain. V was trimmed by 8 bases and J by 1 base, leaving 9 bases between them. There are 12 residues in the CDR3. Germline CDR1 reads SGHTA; CDR2 reads FQGNSA. CDR3 sequence (DNA): TGTGCCAGCGTCCTGCGGTCCTACGAGCAGTACTTC. Translating gives CASVLRSYEQYF.

The chain employs TRBV5-1 and TRBJ2-3; D is undetermined. CDR3 size: 15 residues. V was pared by 7 bases and J by 0 bases, with 15 bases between. Looked up from germline, CDR1 is SGHRS and CDR2 is YFSETQ. The CDR3 bases are TGCGCCAGCGTATTGAGCGAACCCAGCACAGATACGCAGTATTTT. Translated: CASVLSEPSTDTQYF.

This chain uses TRBV6-1 with TRBJ2-1; 8 nucleotides match TRBD1. V lost 0 bases to trimming and J lost 9 bases; unmatched junction nucleotides: 4. This CDR3 spans 14 amino acids. CDR1 and CDR2 from the germline V gene are MNHNS and SASEGT. CDR3 in DNA: TGTGCCAGCAGTGAAGCAAGCAGGGGGCCTGAGCAGTTCTTC. Its protein product is CASSEASRGPEQFF.

This rearrangement joins TRBV2 to TRBJ1-6; 10 bases line up with TRBD1. The CDR3 covers 14 residues. Germline trimming cut 6 bases from V and 8 bases from J; bases unmatched to any gene: 4. The V gene's germline CDR1 is SNHLY and CDR2 FYNNEI. The CDR3: CASSLGQGDSPLHF. As DNA, the CDR3 is TGTGCCAGCAGCCTCGGACAGGGGGATTCACCCCTCCACTTT.

This clone has a single count. The DNA of the CDR3 is TGTGCCACCAGCCCTCGTTCGGGGGGCAGTGAAAAACTGTTTTTT. It is translated as CATSPRSGGSEKLFF. V and J are TRBV15 and TRBJ1-4; the D gene is possibly TRBD1 (6 bases). Germline V gene sequence: CDR1 LNHNV, CDR2 YYDKDF (reference sequence). The V and J ends lost 5 bases and 7 bases respectively, with 17 bases between them. The CDR3 length is 15 residues.

The chain has TRBV5-1 and TRBJ2-7, with D possibly matching TRBD1 (5 bases). With 7 bases removed from V and 1 base from J, the gap between germline ends came to 18 bases. Germline V CDR1 and CDR2: SGHRS, YFSETQ. CDR3 length: 15 amino acids. The CDR3 is CASQRNPQGSYEQYF. The CDR3 nucleotides read TGCGCCAGCCAAAGAAACCCCCAGGGTTCCTACGAGCAGTACTTC.

The chain joins TRBV5-4 to TRBJ2-2, with 7 positions matching TRBD1. CDR3 size: 16 residues. Germline assignment: CDR1 SGHNT and CDR2 YYREEE (reference sequence). The J segment lost 4 bases and the V segment lost 0 bases, leaving 6 bases of the junction unmatched. This chain's CDR3 is CASSLAGQPSTGELFF. CDR3 nucleotides: TGTGCCAGCAGCTTGGCGGGACAGCCCTCCACCGGGGAGCTGTTTTTT.

The genes are TRBV19 and TRBJ2-2, with D maybe TRBD1 (5 bases). V lost 11 bases and J 5 bases, leaving 15 bases between the germline ends. This CDR3 is built from 13 residues. In germline, CDR1 is LNHDA, CDR2 SQIVND (reference sequence). The chain's CDR3 is CAARRVGTGELFF. The CDR3 DNA reads TGTGCCGCGCGCAGGGTCGGGACCGGGGAGCTGTTTTTT.

As for this clone: Other DNA sequences from this sample encode an identical CDR3 as well. The chain combines TRBV2 with TRBJ2-3; tentatively, D is TRBD2 (6 bases). Germline-derived CDR1 and CDR2 are SNHLY and FYNNEI. This CDR3 has 15 residues. The V and J ends lost 4 bases and 0 bases respectively, with 11 bases between them. CDR3 loop: CASSGQAGSTDTQYF. The CDR3 coding sequence is TGTGCCAGCAGTGGGCAGGCGGGGAGCACAGATACGCAGTATTTT.